This T cell receptor (beta chain) was identified during a study of blood T cell repertoires in COVID-19. Background on the study: Acute and convalescent COVID-19 samples came from the United States, Italy and Spain.

Method: immunoSEQ multiplex PCR; TCRdb's copy keeps in-frame clones and lacks some. In the table there are 150,000 to 200,000 clones, over 75% of which are singletons. Between the trimmed V and J ends, which lost 4 bases and 9 bases, there was a span of 13 bases. This CDR3 contains 13 residues. Germline V gene data show CDR1 as MRHNA and CDR2 as SNTAGT. The sequenced material came from PBMCs or T cells enriched from blood (not recorded which). The gene calls are TRBV6-4 and TRBJ2-1; no reliable D call. The TCR originated in a young woman who had recovered from COVID-19. The CDR3 DNA sequence: TGTGCCAGCAGTGCTAATCCACTAACTGAGCAGTTCTTC. Encoded protein: CASSANPLTEQFF.